This is a list of T cell receptor beta chains from one sample in a study of shared clonotypes between healthy human individuals. Assay used: immunoSEQ multiplex PCR; TCRdb lists only in-frame clones, some missing. The data contain some 2.1 million clones, around 93% of them singletons. The sequencing input was naive CD8+ T cells from PBMCs. The receptors come from a man between 18 and 35 years old in good health. Some clones in this sample may be carry-over from other donors' samples. Each CDR3 is given with its conserved first and last residue. The D gene is left open where the match is weak. Clone size appears in some rows only: once, few, many, or a class for an expanded clone.

TRBJ2-3 | TRBV28 | NA | TRBD2 | CASSLSWTSGITDTQYF | TGTGCCAGCAGTTTATCTTGGACTAGCGGGATCACAGATACGCAGTATTTT
TRBJ2-5 | TRBV4-1 | NA | TRBD1 | CASSQGQGAREQYF | TGCGCCAGCAGCCAAGGACAGGGGGCAAGGGAGCAGTACTTC
TRBJ2-1 | TRBV6-5 | once | NA | CASFPGLALGNEQFF | TGTGCCAGCTTTCCCGGGCTAGCCCTCGGCAATGAGCAGTTCTTC
TRBJ2-7 | TRBV29-1 | NA | TRBD1 | CSAWTGGPRDEQYF | TGCAGCGCCTGGACAGGGGGGCCGCGGGACGAGCAGTACTTC
TRBJ2-3 | TRBV7-9 | NA | NA | CASSPFGPVLGTDTQYF | TGTGCCAGCAGCCCTTTTGGGCCGGTCTTAGGCACAGATACGCAGTATTTT
TRBJ2-6 | TRBV7-9 | NA | TRBD1 | CASSFWDRNLTF | TGTGCCAGCAGCTTTTGGGACAGGAACCTGACTTTC
TRBJ2-7 | TRBV9 | NA | NA | CASSPQGSYEQYF | TGTGCCAGCAGCCCCCAGGGAAGTTACGAGCAGTACTTC
TRBJ2-7 | TRBV2 | NA | NA | CASKTPGTPAYEQYF | TGTGCCAGCAAAACGCCCGGGACCCCGGCCTACGAGCAGTACTTC
TRBJ1-2 | TRBV19 | NA | NA | CASSTTTTMTNYGYTF | TGTGCCAGTAGTACAACCACGACCATGACCAACTATGGCTACACCTTC
TRBJ1-2 | TRBV28 | NA | NA | CASSFSRGYTF | TGTGCCAGCAGTTTTTCACGTGGCTACACCTTC
TRBJ2-2 | TRBV11-2 | NA | NA | CASSQDGQHTGELFF | TGCGCCAGCAGCCAAGACGGGCAGCACACCGGGGAGCTGTTTTTT
TRBJ2-7 | TRBV10-2 | NA | NA | CASRDSSSYEQYF | TGCGCCAGCAGGGACAGCAGCTCCTACGAGCAGTACTTC
TRBJ1-1 | TRBV5-6 | few | NA | CASSLGPNTEAFF | TGTGCCAGCAGCTTGGGACCGAACACTGAAGCTTTCTTT
TRBJ2-7 | TRBV28 | NA | TRBD1 | CASSFSAGGYEQYF | TGTGCCAGCAGTTTCTCGGCAGGGGGCTACGAGCAGTACTTC
TRBJ2-1 | TRBV10-3 | NA | NA | CAISDYLAPKGNEQFF | TGTGCCATCAGTGACTATCTAGCACCCAAGGGCAATGAGCAGTTCTTC
TRBJ2-3 | TRBV5-6 | NA | NA | CASSLIDRVSTDTQYF | TGTGCCAGCAGCTTAATAGACAGAGTTAGCACAGATACGCAGTATTTT